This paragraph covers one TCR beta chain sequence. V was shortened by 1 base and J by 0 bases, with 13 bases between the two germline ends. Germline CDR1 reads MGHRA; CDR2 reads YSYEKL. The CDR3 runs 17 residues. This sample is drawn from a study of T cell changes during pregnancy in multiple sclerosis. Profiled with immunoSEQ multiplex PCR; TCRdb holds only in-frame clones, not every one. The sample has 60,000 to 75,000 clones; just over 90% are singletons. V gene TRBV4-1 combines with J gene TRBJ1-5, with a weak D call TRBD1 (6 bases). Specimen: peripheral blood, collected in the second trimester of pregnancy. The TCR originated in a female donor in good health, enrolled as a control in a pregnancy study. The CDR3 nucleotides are TGCGCCAGCAGCCAAGTGACAGGTGGTACTAGCAATCAGCCCCAGCATTTT. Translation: CASSQVTGGTSNQPQHF.